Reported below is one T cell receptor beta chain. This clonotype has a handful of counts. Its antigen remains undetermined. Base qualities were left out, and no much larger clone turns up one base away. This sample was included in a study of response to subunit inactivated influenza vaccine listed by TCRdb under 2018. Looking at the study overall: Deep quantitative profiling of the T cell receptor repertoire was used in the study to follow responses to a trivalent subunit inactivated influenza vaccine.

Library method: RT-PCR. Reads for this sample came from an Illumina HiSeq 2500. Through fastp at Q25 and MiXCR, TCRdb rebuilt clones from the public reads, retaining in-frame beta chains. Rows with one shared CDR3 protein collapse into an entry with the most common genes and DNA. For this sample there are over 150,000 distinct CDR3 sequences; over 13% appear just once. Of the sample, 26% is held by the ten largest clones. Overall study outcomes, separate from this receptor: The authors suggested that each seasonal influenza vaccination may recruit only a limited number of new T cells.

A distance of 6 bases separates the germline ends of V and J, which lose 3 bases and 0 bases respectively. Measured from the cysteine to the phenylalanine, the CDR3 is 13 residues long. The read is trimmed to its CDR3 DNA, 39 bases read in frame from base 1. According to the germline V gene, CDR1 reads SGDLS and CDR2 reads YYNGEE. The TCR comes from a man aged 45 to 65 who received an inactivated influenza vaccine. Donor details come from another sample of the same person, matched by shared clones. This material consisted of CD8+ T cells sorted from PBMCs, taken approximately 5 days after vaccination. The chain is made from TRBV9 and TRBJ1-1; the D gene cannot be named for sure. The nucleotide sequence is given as TGTGCCAGCAGCGCCCCCATGAACACTGAAGCTTTCTTT. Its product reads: CASSAPMNTEAFF. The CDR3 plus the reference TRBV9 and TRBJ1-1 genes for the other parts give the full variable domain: DSGVTQTPKHLITATGQRVTLRCSPRSGDLSVYWYQQSLDQGLQFLIQYYNGEERAKGNILERFSAQQFPDLHSELNLSSLELGDSALYFCASSAPMNTEAFFGQGTRLTVV.